The 14 T cell receptor beta chains below all came from one sample that was sequenced in a study of blood T cell repertoires in COVID-19. Profiled with immunoSEQ multiplex PCR; TCRdb holds only in-frame clones, not every one. The sample consists of around 77,000 clones, roughly 87% of them appearing once. Sample: peripheral blood. The receptor set was obtained from a human donor in a cohort sampled during active COVID-19.

The chain couples TRBV11-1 to TRBJ1-2; D is unclear. The CDR3 covers 13 residues. V was shortened by 5 bases and J by 6 bases, with 13 bases between the two germline ends. Germline V gene sequence: CDR1 SGHAT, CDR2 FQDESV (reference sequence). DNA for the CDR3: TGTGCCAGCAGCCCAGAGGTTGCCGATGGCTACACCTTC. As protein: CASSPEVADGYTF.

This rearrangement joins TRBV5-1 to TRBJ2-3, with TRBD2 matching 11 bases. The V gene's germline CDR1 is SGHRS and CDR2 YFSETQ. Trimming took 2 bases from V and 3 from J; bases not matched to a gene: 2. The CDR3 consists of 15 residues. As DNA, the CDR3 is TGCGCCAGCAGCTTTAGCGGGGGGGCGACAGATACGCAGTATTTT. Its protein is CASSFSGGATDTQYF.

The V gene is TRBV2, the J gene TRBJ1-5; weak D call: TRBD1 (6 bases). The CDR3 is 15 amino acids. V shed 4 bases and J shed 7 bases, with 17 bases lying between them. CDR1 SNHLY and CDR2 FYNNEI come from the germline V gene. The CDR3: CASSGPRGTRQPQHF. CDR3 DNA sequence: TGTGCCAGCAGTGGTCCCAGGGGCACTAGGCAGCCCCAGCATTTT.

The chain has TRBV10-1 and TRBJ1-2; 8 nucleotides align to TRBD1. The CDR3 runs 15 residues. CDR1 is WNHNN, CDR2 SYGVQD, per germline (reference sequence). Trimming cost V 8 bases and J 2 bases; bases outside gene matches: 10. The CDR3 sequence: CASGDERQGNYGYTF. CDR3 DNA sequence: TGCGCCAGCGGGGACGAGAGACAGGGGAACTATGGCTACACCTTC.

This clone was seen a handful of times. This CDR3 is CASSLQGQSGYGYTF. The CDR3 bases are TGTGCCAGCAGCCTTCAAGGACAGTCGGGCTATGGCTACACCTTC. The chain links TRBV5-5 to TRBJ1-2; a weak D match, TRBD1 (6 bases). Germline V gives CDR1 SGHKS, CDR2 YYEKEE (reference sequence). V dropped 4 bases and J dropped 4 bases, with 17 bases sitting between them. There are 15 residues in the CDR3.

This chain joins TRBV19 and TRBJ2-7; 12 bases agree with TRBD1. Germline CDR1 and CDR2: LNHDA and SQIVND (reference sequence). V shed 4 bases and J 4 bases; nucleotides not matched to a gene: 5. This CDR3 contains 15 residues. Here the CDR3 DNA reads TGTGCCAGTAGTACTCTGGGACAGGGGGCTTACGAGCAGTACTTC. It specifies CASSTLGQGAYEQYF.

The CDR3 sequence: CASSVLAGQAYEQYF. CDR3 DNA sequence: TGCGCCAGCAGCGTACTGGCGGGACAGGCATACGAGCAGTACTTC. The chain recombines TRBV5-1 with TRBJ2-7; 8 bases map to TRBD1. The CDR3 spans 15 residues. V lost 4 bases, J lost 4 bases, and 10 bases stayed unmatched. Germline V gene data show CDR1 as SGHRS and CDR2 as YFSETQ.

The gene calls are TRBV2 and TRBJ1-5; 7 bases match TRBD1. The CDR3 consists of 13 residues. The trim removed 6 bases at V and 4 bases at J, leaving 3 bases unmatched. Per the germline V gene, CDR1 is SNHLY and CDR2 is FYNNEI. The CDR3 protein is CASRTGWNQPQHF. CDR3 coding DNA: TGTGCCAGCAGGACAGGGTGGAATCAGCCCCAGCATTTT.

The rearrangement links TRBV20-1 to TRBJ2-7; 9 bases align to TRBD1. CDR1 and CDR2 (germline): DFQATT, SNEGSKA (reference sequence). Trimming removed 3 bases from V and 1 base from J; junction bases left unmatched: 4. The CDR3 is 14 amino acids. In nucleotides, the CDR3 is TGCAGTGCTAGTGGGACAGGGATGTCCTACGAGCAGTACTTC. Protein product: CSASGTGMSYEQYF.

The sample holds a few counts of this clone. The chain joins TRBV19 to TRBJ1-3; D gene uncertain. The CDR3 is 13 amino acids. V lost 3 bases and J lost 3, with 6 bases in between. Per germline, CDR1 LNHDA and CDR2 SQIVND (reference sequence). The CDR3 is CASSMAHGNTIYF. CDR3 DNA: TGTGCCAGTAGTATGGCACATGGAAACACCATATATTTT.

This clone appeared a single time. The chain has TRBV29-1 and TRBJ2-5; maybe TRBD1 (6 bases). Germline lookup yields CDR1 SQVTM and CDR2 ANQGSEA. V lost 7 bases to trimming and J lost 3 bases, with 12 bases between them. The CDR3 is made up of 12 amino acids. CDR3 DNA: TGCAGCGGTGGACAGCAAAAAGAGACCCAGTACTTC. Amino acids: CSGGQQKETQYF.

This clone occurred once. The chain has TRBV12-3 or TRBV12-4 and TRBJ1-1; tentative D call: TRBD1 (6 bases). This CDR3 contains 12 residues. The V gene lost 4 bases and the J gene lost 6 bases, with 9 bases spanning the gap. DNA of the CDR3: TGTGCCAGCAGTTACACAGGGTCTGAAGCTTTCTTT. Amino acid sequence: CASSYTGSEAFF.

This chain uses TRBV18 with TRBJ1-1; 7 bases are a match to TRBD1. Germline-derived CDR1 and CDR2 are KGHSH and LQKENI. Trimming at V came to 5 bases and at J to 3 bases, leaving 18 bases not matched to a gene. This CDR3 spans 18 amino acids. CDR3 region: CASSKALLGRGLYTEAFF. For the CDR3, the DNA is TGTGCCAGCTCAAAAGCGTTACTCGGCAGGGGGTTGTACACTGAAGCTTTCTTT. Drawing the rest from reference TRBV18 and TRBJ1-1, the complete variable domain is NAGVMQNPRHLVRRRGQEARLRCSPMKGHSHVYWYRQLPEEGLKFMVYLQKENIIDESGMPKERFSAEFPKEGPSILRIQQVVRGDSAAYFCASSKALLGRGLYTEAFFGQGTRLTVV.

The chain links TRBV5-8 to TRBJ2-7, with TRBD1 matching over 7 bases. V lost 8 bases to trimming and J lost 7 bases; unmatched junction nucleotides: 6. Germline V gene sequence: CDR1 SGHTS, CDR2 YDEGEE. This CDR3 region has 11 residues. The CDR3: CARGGAVEQYF. The CDR3 nucleotides are TGTGCCAGAGGGGGCGCGGTTGAGCAGTACTTC. Complete variable domain (other parts from reference TRBV5-8 and TRBJ2-7): EAGVTQSPTHLIKTRGQQATLRCSPISGHTSVYWYQQALGLGLQFLLWYDEGEERNRGNFPPRFSGRQFPNYSSELNVNALELEDSALYLCARGGAVEQYFGPGTRLTVT.